Listed below are T cell receptor beta chains from one sample, sequenced in a study of T cell repertoires in cytomegalovirus infection. The antigens of these receptors remain unknown. Each CDR3 protein gets one entry after TCRdb re-called the reads with MiXCR. The sample shows approximately 990,000 distinct CDR3 sequences, less than 40% of them seen only once. The source was cultured CD8+ T cells from PBMCs, collected from culture after CMV antigen stimulation. The receptors stem from a human donor in good health (CMV status not recorded). Some clones in this sample may be carry-over from other donors' samples. The CDR3 runs from the conserved cysteine through the conserved F or W. A D gene is named only where the DNA matches it firmly.

D gene	V gene	CDR3 protein
.	TRBV11-2	CASSLPGKSTDTQYF
.	TRBV4-3	CASSPEALYVHGYTF
TRBD2	TRBV6-2/TRBV6-3	CASTLAGGQETQYF
TRBD1	TRBV27	CASTKGGRGDEAFF
.	TRBV7-2	CASSFTERLNSPLHF
.	TRBV12-3/TRBV12-4	CASSPWDRGTEAFF
TRBD1	TRBV6-5	CASSEWTGENTEAFF
.	TRBV5-4	CASSLEYLDTRRRGYTF
TRBD2	TRBV6-5	CASSRGLAGGPFNEQFF
.	TRBV2	CASKGGELFF
.	TRBV20-1	CSATSRDITGANVLTF
.	TRBV10-3	CAISEKEGRSGELFF
TRBD1	TRBV6-1	CATSDRGDYSNQPQHF
.	TRBV7-9	CASSPPDGSLNTEAFF
.	TRBV6-1	CASSYISTETQYF
TRBD2	TRBV29-1	CSVYTRTRNGNEQFF
.	TRBV6-6	CASSYSLDTGELFF
TRBD2	TRBV7-8	CASSLRGGGSIYNEQFF
TRBD1	TRBV7-9	CASILTGSIANTGELFF
.	TRBV5-4	CASSLDSGGYGYTF
.	TRBV7-9	CASSPPQASTDTQYF
.	TRBV15	CATNRDSGSLTYGYTF
TRBD1	TRBV12-3/TRBV12-4	CASRARGRGETQYF
TRBD1	TRBV27	CASSHGTGARPQHF
.	TRBV3-1	CASSQEREKLFF
TRBD2	TRBV20-1	CSTTSGGAGNIQYF
TRBD1	TRBV4-2	CASSAGQVYGYTF
.	TRBV10-3	CAIRVLTPGGSGNTIYF
.	TRBV7-3	CASSFTGGVTEAFF
TRBD1	TRBV27	CASSRQGDPAWSNEKLFF
.	TRBV24-1	CATSDRTPSTDTQYF
.	TRBV12-3/TRBV12-4	CASSLSPTGTEAFF
TRBD2	TRBV4-3	CASSRNEGGGGANEQFF
.	TRBV6-5	CASSTALWAEAFF
.	TRBV5-1	CASSQVGRVHDTQYF
.	TRBV6-2/TRBV6-3	CASSYGRTYEQYF
.	TRBV11-2	CASSWTPGHKDTEAFF
TRBD1	TRBV4-1	CASSQEGQGLEQYF
TRBD1	TRBV7-3	CASSTGQKPYEQYF
.	TRBV12-3/TRBV12-4	CANSLSSSYEQYF
.	TRBV20-1	CSARSGQNTEAFF
.	TRBV4-1	CASSQVRLGDTIYF
.	TRBV29-1	CSVGTNQPQHF
.	TRBV5-6	CASAPGTLNTEAFF
TRBD2	TRBV28	CASSQGLANTDTQYF
.	TRBV6-1	CASRPSILGQGYEQYF
.	TRBV19	CASNRDSRSYNEQFF
.	TRBV7-9	CASYVLSRDTEAFF
TRBD2	TRBV25-1	CASRGDGRAQYF
TRBD1	TRBV7-3	CASSFTGTGLLSGANVLTF
.	TRBV7-6	CASSLVGSATGELFF
.	TRBV7-6	CASSYTGPETQYF
TRBD1	TRBV25-1	CASSEGQGAKQPQHF
TRBD1	TRBV7-2	CASSAVTGSNQPQHF